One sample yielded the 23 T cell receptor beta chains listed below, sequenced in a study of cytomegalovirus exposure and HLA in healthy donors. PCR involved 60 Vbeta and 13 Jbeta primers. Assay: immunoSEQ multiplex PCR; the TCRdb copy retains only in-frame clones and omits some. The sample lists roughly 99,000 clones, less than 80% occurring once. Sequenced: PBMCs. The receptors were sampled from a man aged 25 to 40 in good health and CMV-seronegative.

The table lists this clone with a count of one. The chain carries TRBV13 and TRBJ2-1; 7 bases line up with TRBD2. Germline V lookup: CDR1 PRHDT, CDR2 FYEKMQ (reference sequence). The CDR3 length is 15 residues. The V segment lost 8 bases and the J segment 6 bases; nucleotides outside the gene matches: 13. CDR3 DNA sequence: TGTGCCAGCGTCCCTGGGGGGGTGCCAGGCAATGAGCAGTTCTTC. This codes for CASVPGGVPGNEQFF.

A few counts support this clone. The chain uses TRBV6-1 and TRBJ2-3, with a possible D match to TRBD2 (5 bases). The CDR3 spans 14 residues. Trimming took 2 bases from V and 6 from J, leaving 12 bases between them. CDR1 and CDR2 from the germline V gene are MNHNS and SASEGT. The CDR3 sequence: CASSEQLARDTQYF. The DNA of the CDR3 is TGTGCCAGCAGTGAACAGCTAGCTCGGGATACGCAGTATTTT.

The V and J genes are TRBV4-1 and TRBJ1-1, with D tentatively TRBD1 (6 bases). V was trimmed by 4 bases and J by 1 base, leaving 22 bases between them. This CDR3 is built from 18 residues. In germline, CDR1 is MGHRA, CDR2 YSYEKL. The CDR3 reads CASSPHKGEGPKNTEAFF. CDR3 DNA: TGCGCCAGCAGCCCTCACAAGGGGGAAGGCCCCAAGAACACTGAAGCTTTCTTT.

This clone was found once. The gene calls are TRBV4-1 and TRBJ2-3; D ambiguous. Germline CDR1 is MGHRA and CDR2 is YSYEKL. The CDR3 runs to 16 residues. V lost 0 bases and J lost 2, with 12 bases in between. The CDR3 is CASSQDRKAVTDTQYF. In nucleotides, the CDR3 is TGCGCCAGCAGCCAAGACAGGAAAGCAGTCACAGATACGCAGTATTTT.

CDR3 region: CASSWASGGTDTQYF. CDR3 bases: TGTGCCAGCAGTTGGGCTAGCGGGGGCACAGATACGCAGTATTTT. The chain is built from TRBV28 and TRBJ2-3; 9 bases are shared with TRBD2. CDR3 size: 15 residues. Germline CDR1 and CDR2: MDHEN and SYDVKM. V lost 4 bases and J lost 1; bases outside the gene matches: 3.

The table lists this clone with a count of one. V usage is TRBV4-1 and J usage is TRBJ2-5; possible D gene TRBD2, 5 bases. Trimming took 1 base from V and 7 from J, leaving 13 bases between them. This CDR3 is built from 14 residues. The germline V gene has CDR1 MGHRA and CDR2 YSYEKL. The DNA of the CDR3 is TGCGCCAGCAGCCAAGTTTACGGGATGGGGACCCAGTACTTC. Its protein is CASSQVYGMGTQYF.

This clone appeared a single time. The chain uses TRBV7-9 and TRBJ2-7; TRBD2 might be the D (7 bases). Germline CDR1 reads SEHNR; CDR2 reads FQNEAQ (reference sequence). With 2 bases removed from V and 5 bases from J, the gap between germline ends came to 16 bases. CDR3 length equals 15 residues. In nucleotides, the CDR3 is TGTGCCAGCAGCTTAAGTCTGGGGGGGCGGAACGAGCAGTACTTC. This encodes CASSLSLGGRNEQYF.

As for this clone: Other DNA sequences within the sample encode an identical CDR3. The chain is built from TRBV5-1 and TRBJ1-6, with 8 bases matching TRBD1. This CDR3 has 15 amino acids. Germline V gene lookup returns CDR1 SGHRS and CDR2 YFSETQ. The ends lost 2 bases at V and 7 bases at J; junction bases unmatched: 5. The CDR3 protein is CASSLDRGTNSPLHF. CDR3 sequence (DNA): TGCGCCAGCAGCTTAGACAGGGGTACAAATTCACCCCTCCACTTT.

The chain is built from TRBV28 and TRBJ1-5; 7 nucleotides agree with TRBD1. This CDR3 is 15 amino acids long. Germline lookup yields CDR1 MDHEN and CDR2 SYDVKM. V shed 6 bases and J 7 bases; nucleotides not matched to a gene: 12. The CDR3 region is CASRKTQGTRQPQHF. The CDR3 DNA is TGTGCCAGCAGAAAGACACAGGGGACTCGACAGCCCCAGCATTTT.

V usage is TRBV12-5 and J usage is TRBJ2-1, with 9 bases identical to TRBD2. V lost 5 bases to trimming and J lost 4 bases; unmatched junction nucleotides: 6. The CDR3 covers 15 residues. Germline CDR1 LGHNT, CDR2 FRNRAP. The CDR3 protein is CASGTGTSRYNEQFF. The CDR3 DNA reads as TGTGCTAGTGGTACGGGGACTAGCCGATACAATGAGCAGTTCTTC.

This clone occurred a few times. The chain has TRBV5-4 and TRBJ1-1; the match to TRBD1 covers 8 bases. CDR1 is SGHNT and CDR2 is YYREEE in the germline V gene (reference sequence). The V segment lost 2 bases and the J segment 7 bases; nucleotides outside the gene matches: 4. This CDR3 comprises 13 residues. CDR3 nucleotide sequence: TGTGCCAGCAGCTTTTCAGGGGGCAGTGAAGCTTTCTTT. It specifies CASSFSGGSEAFF.

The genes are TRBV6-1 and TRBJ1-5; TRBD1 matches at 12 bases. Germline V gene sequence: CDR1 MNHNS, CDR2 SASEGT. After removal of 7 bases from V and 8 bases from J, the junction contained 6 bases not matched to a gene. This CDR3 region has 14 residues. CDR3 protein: CASKPGQGAEPQHF. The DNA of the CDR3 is TGTGCCAGCAAACCGGGACAGGGGGCAGAGCCCCAGCATTTT.

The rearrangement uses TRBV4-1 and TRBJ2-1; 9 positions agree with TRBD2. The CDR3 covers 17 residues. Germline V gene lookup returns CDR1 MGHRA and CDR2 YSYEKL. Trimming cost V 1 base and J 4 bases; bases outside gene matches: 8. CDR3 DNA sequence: TGCGCCAGCAGCCAAGGGCGGGCGGGAGGGGTTTACAATGAGCAGTTCTTC. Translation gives CASSQGRAGGVYNEQFF.

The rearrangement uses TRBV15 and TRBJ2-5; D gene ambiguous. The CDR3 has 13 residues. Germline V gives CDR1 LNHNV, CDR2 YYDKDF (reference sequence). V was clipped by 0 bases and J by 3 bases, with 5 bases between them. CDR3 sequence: CATSRELEETQYF. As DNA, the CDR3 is TGTGCCACCAGCAGAGAGTTAGAAGAGACCCAGTACTTC.

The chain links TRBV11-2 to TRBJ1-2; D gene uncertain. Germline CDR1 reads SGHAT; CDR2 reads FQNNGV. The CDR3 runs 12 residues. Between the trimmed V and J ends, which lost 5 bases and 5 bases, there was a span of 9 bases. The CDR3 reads CASSNVGYGYTF. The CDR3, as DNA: TGTGCCAGCAGCAACGTCGGGTATGGCTACACCTTC.

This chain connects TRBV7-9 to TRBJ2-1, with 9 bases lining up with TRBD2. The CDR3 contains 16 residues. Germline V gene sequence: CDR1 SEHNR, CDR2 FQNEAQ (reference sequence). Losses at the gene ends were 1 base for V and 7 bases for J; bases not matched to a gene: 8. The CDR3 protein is CASSLVLAGLRNEQFF. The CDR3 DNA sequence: TGTGCCAGCAGCTTAGTCCTAGCGGGACTAAGGAATGAGCAGTTCTTC.

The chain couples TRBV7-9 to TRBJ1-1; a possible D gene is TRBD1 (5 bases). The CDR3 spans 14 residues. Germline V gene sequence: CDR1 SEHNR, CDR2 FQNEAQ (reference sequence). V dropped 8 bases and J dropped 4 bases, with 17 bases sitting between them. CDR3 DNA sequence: TGTGCCAGCGATTCCTGGGTAGGGGCCACTGAAGCTTTCTTT. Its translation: CASDSWVGATEAFF.

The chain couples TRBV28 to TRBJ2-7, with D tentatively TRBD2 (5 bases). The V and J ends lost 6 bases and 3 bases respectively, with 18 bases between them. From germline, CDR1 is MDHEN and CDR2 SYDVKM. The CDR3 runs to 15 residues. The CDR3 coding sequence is TGTGCCAGCAGCACGGAGGCAGTTGGGCTCTACGAGCAGTACTTC. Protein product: CASSTEAVGLYEQYF.

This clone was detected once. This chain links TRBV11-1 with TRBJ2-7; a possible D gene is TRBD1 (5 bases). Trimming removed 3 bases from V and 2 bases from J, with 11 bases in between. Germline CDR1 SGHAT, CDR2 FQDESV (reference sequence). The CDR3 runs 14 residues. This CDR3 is CASSFFQGTYEQYF. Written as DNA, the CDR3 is TGTGCCAGCAGCTTTTTCCAGGGTACCTACGAGCAGTACTTC.

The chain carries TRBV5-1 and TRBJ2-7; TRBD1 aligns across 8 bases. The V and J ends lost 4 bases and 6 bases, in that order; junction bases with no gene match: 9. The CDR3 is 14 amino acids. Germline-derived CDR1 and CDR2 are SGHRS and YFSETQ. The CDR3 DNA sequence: TGCGCCAGCAGCCTCCGGGACAGGACGATCGAGCAGTACTTC. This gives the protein CASSLRDRTIEQYF. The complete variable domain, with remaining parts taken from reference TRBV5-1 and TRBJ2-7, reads KAGVTQTPRYLIKTRGQQVTLSCSPISGHRSVSWYQQTPGQGLQFLFEYFSETQRNKGNFPGRFSGRQFSNSRSEMNVSTLELGDSALYLCASSLRDRTIEQYFGPGTRLTVT.

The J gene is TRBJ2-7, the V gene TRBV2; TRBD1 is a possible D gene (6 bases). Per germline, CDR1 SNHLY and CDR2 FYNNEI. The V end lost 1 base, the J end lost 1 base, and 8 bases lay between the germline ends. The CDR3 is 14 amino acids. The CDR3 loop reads CASSEGQVSYEQYF. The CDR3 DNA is TGTGCCAGCAGTGAAGGACAGGTTTCCTACGAGCAGTACTTC. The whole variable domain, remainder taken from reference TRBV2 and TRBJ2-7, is EPEVTQTPSHQVTQMGQEVILRCVPISNHLYFYWYRQILGQKVEFLVSFYNNEISEKSEIFDDQFSVERPDGSNFTLKIRSTKLEDSAMYFCASSEGQVSYEQYFGPGTRLTVT.

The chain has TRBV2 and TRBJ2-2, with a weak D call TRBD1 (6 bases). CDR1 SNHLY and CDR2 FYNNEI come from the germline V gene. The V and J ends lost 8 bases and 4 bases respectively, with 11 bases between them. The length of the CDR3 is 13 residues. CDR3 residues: CASWDTRTGELFF. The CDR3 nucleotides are TGTGCCAGCTGGGACACCCGCACCGGGGAGCTGTTTTTT.

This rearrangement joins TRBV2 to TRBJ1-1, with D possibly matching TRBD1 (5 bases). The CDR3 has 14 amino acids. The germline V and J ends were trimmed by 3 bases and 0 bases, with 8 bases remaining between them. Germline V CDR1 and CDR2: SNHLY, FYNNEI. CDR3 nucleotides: TGTGCCAGCAGTGAGGGGCGGATGAACACTGAAGCTTTCTTT. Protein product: CASSEGRMNTEAFF.